This TCR beta chain was captured in a study of liver allograft versus peripheral blood T cells. Overall study context: The authors compared T cell receptor repertoires in transplanted livers with recipients' peripheral blood repertoires.

MiXCR, applied by TCRdb to the reads, yields one record per CDR3 protein. The sample comprises approximately 1,000 distinct CDR3 sequences, under 45% of which are singletons, and about two thirds rests with the top ten. Germline V gives CDR1 MNHEY, CDR2 SVGEGT. The V and J ends lost 8 bases and 4 bases, in that order; junction bases with no gene match: 9. The CDR3 sequence is 15 residues long. This clonotype showed up just a few times. The source is a human patient who had a liver transplant. The graft donor may account for some of the T cells. The chain has TRBV6-2 or TRBV6-3 and TRBJ2-3; TRBD2 aligns across 10 bases. CDR3 DNA: TGTGCCAGCGGAGCTAGCGGGGGAGGGGCAGATACGCAGTATTTT. As protein: CASGASGGGADTQYF.